This T cell receptor beta chain was sequenced for a study of cytomegalovirus exposure and HLA in healthy donors. Study-level points and caveats: Three chains linked to CMV were shown in vitro to be specific for CMV antigens. The only immune exposure information that was available was CMV serostatus.

This cohort consisted of healthy bone marrow donors. Germline trimming cut 1 base from V and 7 bases from J; bases unmatched to any gene: 9. The CDR3 has 16 residues. CDR1 and CDR2 (germline): SGHNT, YENEEA. A remark on this clone: Its antigen is not identified.

Primers included in the PCR were 60 Vbeta and 13 Jbeta primers. Here immunoSEQ multiplex PCR was the method, and the copy in TCRdb shows in-frame clones only, minus some. Of roughly 200,000 clones listed, over 60% were seen once; the top ten hold 0.63%. The V and J genes are TRBV11-3 and TRBJ2-3; TRBD1 agrees at 9 bases. The source of this sequence is a man between 18 and 29 years old in good health and CMV-seronegative. Material: PBMCs. CDR3 DNA: TGTGCCAGCAGCTTAGGGTCCGGGACAGGGACCAATACGCAGTATTTT. Amino acids: CASSLGSGTGTNTQYF.